This entry is about one T cell receptor beta chain. Its antigen remains unknown. From germline, CDR1 is MGHRA and CDR2 YSYEKL. Trimming removed 4 bases from V and 4 bases from J; junction bases left unmatched: 6. CDR3 length: 16 amino acids. These data belong to a study of post-analysis software for immune sequencing data. Study results and limitations: A few TRBV segments appeared more often in patients than in controls, and TRBV5-6, TRBV5-1 and TRBV20-1 were among these. Those with multiple sclerosis, the patient group, showed significantly lower normalized Chao1 diversity than controls.

Unique molecular identifiers were present in the TCR beta cDNA libraries. TCRdb analysed the PCR reads with MiXCR anew, one entry per CDR3 protein. The table records fewer than 850,000 distinct CDR3 sequences, 25% to 30% of them present only once. Sequenced sample: blood. J is TRBJ2-1 and V is TRBV4-1, with 11 bases fitting TRBD2. This clonotype originated in a girl aged 10 to 17 with multiple sclerosis. CDR3 nucleotides: TGCGCCAGCAGCCCTGCCGGGACTAGCGGATACAATGAGCAGTTCTTC. Its protein product is CASSPAGTSGYNEQFF.